This TCR beta chain was sequenced in a study of response to subunit inactivated influenza vaccine. This clonotype showed up just a few times. Antigen unknown. TCRdb reanalysed the RT-PCR reads using MiXCR and keeps one entry per CDR3 protein. The profile shows 500,000 or so distinct CDR3 sequences, more than 15% of them singletons. This CDR3 is 16 amino acids long. V shed 1 base and J shed 2 bases, with 11 bases lying between them. Germline V gene data show CDR1 as SGHTA and CDR2 as FQGNSA. Study observations and caveats: It was the authors' suggestion that each seasonal influenza vaccination recruits few new T cells.

This TCR came from a man aged 50 to 75 who received an inactivated influenza vaccine. This rearrangement joins TRBV7-2 to TRBJ1-4; D is undetermined. The material was CD4+ T cells sorted from PBMCs, obtained less than 30 months after vaccination. This CDR3 reads CASSLVSGGTNEKLFF. CDR3 in DNA: TGTGCCAGCAGCTTAGTTTCAGGCGGGACTAATGAAAAACTGTTTTTT.